This TCR beta chain derives from a study of blood T cells in healthy people across ages. The CDR3 covers 13 residues. V was cut by 6 bases and J by 6 bases, with 14 bases left in between. Germline CDR1 and CDR2: MNHEY and SMNVEV (reference sequence). A second PCR of 7 to 11 cycles used a sample-barcoded 5' primer and a J-beta primer mix. TCRdb re-called the 5' RACE reads through MiXCR, storing one row per CDR3 protein. The data show roughly 500,000 distinct CDR3 sequences, 27% seen once. A note on this clonotype: Its antigen remains unknown.

Study observations and caveats: Fewer expanded clones and more diversity marked long-lived versus aged donors.

Each sample had at least 6 million PBMCs isolated. The sequencing sample was made of blood. The clonotype was recovered from a woman aged 70-85 years in good health. The chain joins TRBV27 to TRBJ1-1; D is unresolved. The CDR3 loop reads CASSLPGRPEAFF. As DNA, the CDR3 is TGTGCCAGCAGCCTCCCCGGCAGACCTGAAGCTTTCTTT.